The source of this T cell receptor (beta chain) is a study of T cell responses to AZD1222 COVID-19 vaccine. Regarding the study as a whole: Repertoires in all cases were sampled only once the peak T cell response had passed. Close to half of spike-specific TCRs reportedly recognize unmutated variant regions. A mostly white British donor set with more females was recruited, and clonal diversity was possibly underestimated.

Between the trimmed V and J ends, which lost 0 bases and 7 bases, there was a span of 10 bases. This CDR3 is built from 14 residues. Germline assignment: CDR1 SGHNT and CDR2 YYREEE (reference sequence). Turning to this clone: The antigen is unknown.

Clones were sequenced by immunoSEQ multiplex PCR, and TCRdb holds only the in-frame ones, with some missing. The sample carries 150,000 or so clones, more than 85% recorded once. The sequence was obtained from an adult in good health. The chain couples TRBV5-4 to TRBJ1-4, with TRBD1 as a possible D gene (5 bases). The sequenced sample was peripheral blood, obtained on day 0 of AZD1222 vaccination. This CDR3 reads CASSLGGVGEKLFF. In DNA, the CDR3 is TGTGCCAGCAGCTTGGGAGGGGTCGGTGAAAAACTGTTTTTT. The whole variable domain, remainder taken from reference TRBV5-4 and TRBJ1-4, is ETGVTQSPTHLIKTRGQQVTLRCSSQSGHNTVSWYQQALGQGPQFIFQYYREEENGRGNFPPRFSGLQFPNYSSELNVNALELDDSALYLCASSLGGVGEKLFFGSGTQLSVL.